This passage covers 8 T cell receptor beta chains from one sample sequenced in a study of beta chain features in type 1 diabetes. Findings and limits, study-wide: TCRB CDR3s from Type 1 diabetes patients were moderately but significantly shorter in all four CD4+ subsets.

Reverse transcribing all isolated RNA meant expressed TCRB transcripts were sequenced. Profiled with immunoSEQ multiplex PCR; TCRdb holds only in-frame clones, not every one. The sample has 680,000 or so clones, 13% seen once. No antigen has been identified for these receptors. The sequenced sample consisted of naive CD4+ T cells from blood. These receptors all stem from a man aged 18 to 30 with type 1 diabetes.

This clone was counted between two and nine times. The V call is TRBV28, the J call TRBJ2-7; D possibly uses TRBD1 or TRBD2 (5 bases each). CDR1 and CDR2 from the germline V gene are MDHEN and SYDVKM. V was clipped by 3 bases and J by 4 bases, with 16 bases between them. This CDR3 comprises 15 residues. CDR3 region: CASSLGSVRGYEQYF. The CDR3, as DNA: TGTGCCAGCAGTTTGGGCAGCGTGAGGGGTTACGAGCAGTACTTC.

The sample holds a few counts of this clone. The CDR3 DNA reads TGTGCCTCCGGGACAGGGGGAAACATTCAGTACTTC. This sequence encodes CASGTGGNIQYF. This chain joins TRBV25-1 and TRBJ2-4; 11 nucleotides align to TRBD1. The length of the CDR3 is 12 residues. The V gene end was trimmed by 11 bases and the J gene end by 6 bases; junction bases not matched to a gene: 3. The V gene's germline CDR1 is MGHDK and CDR2 SYGVNS.

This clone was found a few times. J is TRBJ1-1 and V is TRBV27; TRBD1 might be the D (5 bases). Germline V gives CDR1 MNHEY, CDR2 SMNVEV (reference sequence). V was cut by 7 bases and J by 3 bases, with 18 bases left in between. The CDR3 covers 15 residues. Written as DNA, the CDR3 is TGTGCCAGCACTCTCTCGAGCGGACAATACACTGAAGCTTTCTTT. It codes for CASTLSSGQYTEAFF.

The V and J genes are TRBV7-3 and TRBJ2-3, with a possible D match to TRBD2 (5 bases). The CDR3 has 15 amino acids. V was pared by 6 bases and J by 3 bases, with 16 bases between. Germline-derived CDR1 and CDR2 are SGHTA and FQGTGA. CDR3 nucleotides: TGTGCCAGCAGACGAGGCATCGAGGGAACAGATACGCAGTATTTT. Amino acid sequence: CASRRGIEGTDTQYF.

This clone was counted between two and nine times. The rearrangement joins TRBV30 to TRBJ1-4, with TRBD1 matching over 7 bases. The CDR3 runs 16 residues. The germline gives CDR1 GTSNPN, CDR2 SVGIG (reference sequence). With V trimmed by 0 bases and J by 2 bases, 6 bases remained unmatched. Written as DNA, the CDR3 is TGTGCCTGGAGTGTATTACAGGGGAAGACTAATGAAAAACTGTTTTTT. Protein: CAWSVLQGKTNEKLFF.

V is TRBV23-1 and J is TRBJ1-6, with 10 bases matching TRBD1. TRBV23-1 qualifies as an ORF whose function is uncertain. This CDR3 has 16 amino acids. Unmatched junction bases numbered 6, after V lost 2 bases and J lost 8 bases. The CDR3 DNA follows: TGCGCCAGCAGTCAAACCGGGGACAGGGGTGATTCACCCCTCCACTTT. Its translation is CASSQTGDRGDSPLHF.

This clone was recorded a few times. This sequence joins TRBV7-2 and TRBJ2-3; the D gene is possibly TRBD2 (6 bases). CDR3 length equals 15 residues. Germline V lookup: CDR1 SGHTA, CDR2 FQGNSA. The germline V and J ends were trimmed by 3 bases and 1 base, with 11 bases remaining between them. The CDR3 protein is CASSFGLPRTDTQYF. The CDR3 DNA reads TGTGCCAGCAGCTTCGGACTACCGCGCACAGATACGCAGTATTTT.

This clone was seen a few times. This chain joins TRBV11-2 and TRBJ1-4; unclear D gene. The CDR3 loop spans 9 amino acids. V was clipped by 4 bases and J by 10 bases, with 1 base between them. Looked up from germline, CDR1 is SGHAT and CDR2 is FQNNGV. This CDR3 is CASSSKLFF. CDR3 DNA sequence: TGTGCCAGCAGCTCAAAACTGTTTTTT. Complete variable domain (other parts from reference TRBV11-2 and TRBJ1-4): EAGVAQSPRYKIIEKRQSVAFWCNPISGHATLYWYQQILGQGPKLLIQFQNNGVVDDSQLPKDRFSAERLKGVDSTLKIQPAKLEDSAVYLCASSSKLFFGSGTQLSVL.